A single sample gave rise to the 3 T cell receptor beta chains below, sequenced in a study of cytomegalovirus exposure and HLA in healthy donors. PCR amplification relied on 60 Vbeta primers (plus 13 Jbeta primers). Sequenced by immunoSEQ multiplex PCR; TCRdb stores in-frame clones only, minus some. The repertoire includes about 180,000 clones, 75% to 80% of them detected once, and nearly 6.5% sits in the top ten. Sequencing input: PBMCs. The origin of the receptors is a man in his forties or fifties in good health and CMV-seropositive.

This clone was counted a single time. The CDR3, as DNA: TGTGCCTGGACCCGGGACTACCCTGCCGAGCAGTACTTC. Its protein product is CAWTRDYPAEQYF. The V call is TRBV30, the J call TRBJ2-7; the match to TRBD2 covers 7 bases. J gave up 6 bases and V 4 bases, and 9 bases lay outside the gene matches. Germline CDR1 GTSNPN, CDR2 SVGIG (reference sequence). CDR3 length equals 13 residues.

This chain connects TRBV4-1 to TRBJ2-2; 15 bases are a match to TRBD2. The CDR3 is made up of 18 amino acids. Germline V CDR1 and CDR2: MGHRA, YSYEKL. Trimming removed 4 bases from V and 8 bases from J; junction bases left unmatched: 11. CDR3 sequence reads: CASSPPGLAGGGQGELFF. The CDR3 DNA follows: TGCGCCAGCAGCCCCCCGGGACTAGCGGGAGGTGGACAGGGGGAGCTGTTTTTT.

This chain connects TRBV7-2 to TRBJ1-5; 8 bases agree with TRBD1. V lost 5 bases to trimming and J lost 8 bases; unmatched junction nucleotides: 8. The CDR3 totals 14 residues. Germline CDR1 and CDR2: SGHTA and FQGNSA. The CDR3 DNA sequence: TGTGCCAGCAGCCCCCGACAGGGGACGGAGCCCCAGCATTTT. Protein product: CASSPRQGTEPQHF.